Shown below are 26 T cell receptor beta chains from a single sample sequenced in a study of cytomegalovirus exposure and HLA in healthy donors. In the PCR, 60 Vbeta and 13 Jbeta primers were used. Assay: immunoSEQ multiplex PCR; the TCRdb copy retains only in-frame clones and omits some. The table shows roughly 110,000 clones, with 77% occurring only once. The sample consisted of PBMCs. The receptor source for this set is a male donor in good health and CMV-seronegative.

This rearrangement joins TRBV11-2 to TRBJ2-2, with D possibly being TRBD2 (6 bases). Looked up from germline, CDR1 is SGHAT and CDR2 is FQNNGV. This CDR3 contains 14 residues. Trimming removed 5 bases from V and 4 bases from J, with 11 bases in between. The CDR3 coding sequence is TGTGCCAGCAGCCCACTAGCCCGCACCGGGGAGCTGTTTTTT. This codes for CASSPLARTGELFF.

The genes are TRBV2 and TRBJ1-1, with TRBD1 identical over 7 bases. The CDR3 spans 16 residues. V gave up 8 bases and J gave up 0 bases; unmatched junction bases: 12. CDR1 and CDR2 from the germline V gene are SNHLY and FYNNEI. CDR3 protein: CASRIQGPSLNTEAFF. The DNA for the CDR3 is TGTGCCAGCCGGATACAGGGGCCCTCCTTGAACACTGAAGCTTTCTTT.

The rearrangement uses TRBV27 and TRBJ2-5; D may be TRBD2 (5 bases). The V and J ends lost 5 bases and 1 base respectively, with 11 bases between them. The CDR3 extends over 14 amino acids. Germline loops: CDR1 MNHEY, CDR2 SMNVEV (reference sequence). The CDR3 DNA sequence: TGTGCCAGCAGTCTCGGACGGGGCCAAGAGACCCAGTACTTC. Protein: CASSLGRGQETQYF.

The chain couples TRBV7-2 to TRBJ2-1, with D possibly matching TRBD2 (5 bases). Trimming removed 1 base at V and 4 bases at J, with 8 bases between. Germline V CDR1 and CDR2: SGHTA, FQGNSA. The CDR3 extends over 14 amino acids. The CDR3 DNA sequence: TGTGCCAGCAGCTTAGGTCGGGATTACAATGAGCAGTTCTTC. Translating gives CASSLGRDYNEQFF.

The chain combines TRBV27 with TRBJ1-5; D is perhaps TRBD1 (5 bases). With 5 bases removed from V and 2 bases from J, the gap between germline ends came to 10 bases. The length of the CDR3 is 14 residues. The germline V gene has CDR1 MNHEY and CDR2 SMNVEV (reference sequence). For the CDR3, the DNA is TGTGCCAGCAGTATACAGGTCGGCAATCAGCCCCAGCATTTT. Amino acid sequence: CASSIQVGNQPQHF.

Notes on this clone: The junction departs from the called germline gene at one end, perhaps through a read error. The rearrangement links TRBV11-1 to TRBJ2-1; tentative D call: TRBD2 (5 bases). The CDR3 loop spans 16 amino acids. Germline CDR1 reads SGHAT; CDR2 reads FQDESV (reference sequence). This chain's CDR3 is CASSFDGNSPPNAQFF. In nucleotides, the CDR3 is TGTGCCAGCAGCTTCGACGGGAACTCTCCCCCTAATGCGCAGTTCTTC.

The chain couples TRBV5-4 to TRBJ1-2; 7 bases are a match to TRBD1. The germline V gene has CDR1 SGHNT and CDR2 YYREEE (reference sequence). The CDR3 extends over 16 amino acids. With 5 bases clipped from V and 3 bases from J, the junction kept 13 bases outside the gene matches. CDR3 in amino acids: CASRSLRTGGDYGYTF. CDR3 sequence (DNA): TGTGCCAGCAGGTCACTCCGGACAGGAGGGGACTATGGCTACACCTTC.

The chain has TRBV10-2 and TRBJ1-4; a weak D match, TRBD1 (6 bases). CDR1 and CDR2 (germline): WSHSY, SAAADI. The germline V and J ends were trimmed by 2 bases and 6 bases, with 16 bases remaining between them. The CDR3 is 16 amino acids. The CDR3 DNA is TGCGCCAGCAGTGAGACAACAGGGATAAGGGATGAAAAACTGTTTTTT. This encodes CASSETTGIRDEKLFF.

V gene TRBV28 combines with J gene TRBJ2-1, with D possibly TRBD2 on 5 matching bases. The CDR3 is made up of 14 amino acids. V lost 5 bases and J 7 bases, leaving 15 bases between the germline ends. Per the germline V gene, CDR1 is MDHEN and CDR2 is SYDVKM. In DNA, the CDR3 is TGTGCCAGCAGTCCGAGGGATGGGGTGAATGAGCAGTTCTTC. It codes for CASSPRDGVNEQFF.

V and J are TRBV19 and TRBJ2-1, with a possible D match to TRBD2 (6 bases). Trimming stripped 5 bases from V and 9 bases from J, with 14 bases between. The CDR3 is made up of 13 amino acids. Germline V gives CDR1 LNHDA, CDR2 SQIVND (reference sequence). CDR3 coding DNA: TGTGCCAGTAGTCCCGCGGGATCTCGTGAGCAGTTCTTC. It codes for CASSPAGSREQFF.

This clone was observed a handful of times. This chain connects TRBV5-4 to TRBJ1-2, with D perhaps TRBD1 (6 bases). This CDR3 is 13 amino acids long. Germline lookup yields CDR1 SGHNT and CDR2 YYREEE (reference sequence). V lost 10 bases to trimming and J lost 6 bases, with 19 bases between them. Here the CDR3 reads CAGNSGAYDGYTF. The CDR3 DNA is TGTGCCGGAAATTCAGGGGCCTACGATGGCTACACCTTC.

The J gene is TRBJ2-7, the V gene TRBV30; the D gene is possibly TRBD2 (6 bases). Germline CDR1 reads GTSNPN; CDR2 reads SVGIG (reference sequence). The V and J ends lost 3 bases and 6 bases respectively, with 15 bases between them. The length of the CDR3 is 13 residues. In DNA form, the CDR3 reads TGTGCCTGGAGCTTCGGAGGGGCCGGCGAGCAGTACTTC. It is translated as CAWSFGGAGEQYF.

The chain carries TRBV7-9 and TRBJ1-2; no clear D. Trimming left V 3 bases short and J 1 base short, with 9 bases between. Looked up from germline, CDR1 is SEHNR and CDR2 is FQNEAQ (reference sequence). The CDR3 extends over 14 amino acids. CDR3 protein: CASSLVASNYGYTF. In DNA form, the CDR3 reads TGTGCCAGCAGCTTGGTGGCAAGTAACTATGGCTACACCTTC.

CDR3 DNA: TGCGCCAGCAGCACCGGCGGGACGGAATATAATTCACCCCTCCACTTT. As protein: CASSTGGTEYNSPLHF. This chain links TRBV5-1 with TRBJ1-6, with D perhaps TRBD1 (5 bases). V was pared by 4 bases and J by 4 bases, with 15 bases between. The CDR3 consists of 16 residues. The germline gives CDR1 SGHRS, CDR2 YFSETQ. Full variable domain (missing parts from reference TRBV5-1 and TRBJ1-6): KAGVTQTPRYLIKTRGQQVTLSCSPISGHRSVSWYQQTPGQGLQFLFEYFSETQRNKGNFPGRFSGRQFSNSRSEMNVSTLELGDSALYLCASSTGGTEYNSPLHFGNGTRLTVT.

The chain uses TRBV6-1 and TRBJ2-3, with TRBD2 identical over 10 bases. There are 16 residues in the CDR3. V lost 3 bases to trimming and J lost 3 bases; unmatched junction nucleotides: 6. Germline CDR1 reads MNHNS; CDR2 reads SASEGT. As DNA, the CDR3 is TGTGCCAGCAGTGACCGTCTAGCGGGAGTTACAGATACGCAGTATTTT. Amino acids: CASSDRLAGVTDTQYF.

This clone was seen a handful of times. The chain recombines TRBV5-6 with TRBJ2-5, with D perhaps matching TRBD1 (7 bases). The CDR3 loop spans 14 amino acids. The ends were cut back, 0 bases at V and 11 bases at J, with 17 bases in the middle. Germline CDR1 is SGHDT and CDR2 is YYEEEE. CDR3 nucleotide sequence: TGTGCCAGCAGCTTGGGGAGGGGGCTGGGGGAGCAGTACTTC. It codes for CASSLGRGLGEQYF.

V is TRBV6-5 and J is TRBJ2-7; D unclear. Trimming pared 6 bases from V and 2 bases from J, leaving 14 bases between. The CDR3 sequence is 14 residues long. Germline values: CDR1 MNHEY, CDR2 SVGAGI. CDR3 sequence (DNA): TGTGCCAGCAGACCATACGGAGCCGCCTACGAGCAGTACTTC. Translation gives CASRPYGAAYEQYF.

The CDR3 DNA follows: TGCGCCAGCAGCCAAGATAGGTGGGACAGATTGGGCTACACCTTC. Its protein is CASSQDRWDRLGYTF. This rearrangement joins TRBV4-1 to TRBJ1-2; 7 bases fit TRBD1. Germline CDR1 reads MGHRA; CDR2 reads YSYEKL. This CDR3 comprises 15 residues. The V gene end was trimmed by 0 bases and the J gene end by 8 bases; junction bases not matched to a gene: 9.

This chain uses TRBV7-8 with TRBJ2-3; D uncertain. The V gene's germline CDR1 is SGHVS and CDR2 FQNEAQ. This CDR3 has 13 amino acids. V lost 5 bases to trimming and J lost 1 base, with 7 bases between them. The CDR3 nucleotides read TGTGCCAGCAGCGTGCAGGGCACAGATACGCAGTATTTT. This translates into CASSVQGTDTQYF.

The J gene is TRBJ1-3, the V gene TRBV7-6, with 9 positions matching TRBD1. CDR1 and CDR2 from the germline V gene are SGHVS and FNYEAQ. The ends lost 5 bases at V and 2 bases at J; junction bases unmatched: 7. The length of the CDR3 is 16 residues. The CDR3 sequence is CASSVIDRGAGNTIYF. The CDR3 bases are TGTGCCAGCAGCGTTATCGACAGGGGGGCTGGAAACACCATATATTTT.

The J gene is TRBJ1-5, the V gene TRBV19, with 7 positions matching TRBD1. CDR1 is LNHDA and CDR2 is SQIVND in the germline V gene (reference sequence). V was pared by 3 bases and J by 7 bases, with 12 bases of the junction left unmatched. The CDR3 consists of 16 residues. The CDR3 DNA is TGTGCCAGTAGTATGGAGGACAGGTCCGGGAGCCAGCCCCAGCATTTT. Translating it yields CASSMEDRSGSQPQHF.

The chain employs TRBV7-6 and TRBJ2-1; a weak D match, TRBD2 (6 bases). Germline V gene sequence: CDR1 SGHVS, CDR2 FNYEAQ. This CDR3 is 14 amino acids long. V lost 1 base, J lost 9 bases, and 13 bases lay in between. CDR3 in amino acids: CASSLGANGGEQFF. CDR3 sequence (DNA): TGTGCCAGCAGCTTAGGTGCCAACGGGGGTGAGCAGTTCTTC.

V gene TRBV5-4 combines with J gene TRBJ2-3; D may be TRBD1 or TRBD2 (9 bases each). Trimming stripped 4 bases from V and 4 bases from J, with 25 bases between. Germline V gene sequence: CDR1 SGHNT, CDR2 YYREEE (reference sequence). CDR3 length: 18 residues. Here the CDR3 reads CASSKGQGVAGDPDTQYF. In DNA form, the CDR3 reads TGTGCCAGCAGCAAGGGACAGGGAGTAGCGGGAGACCCAGATACGCAGTATTTT.

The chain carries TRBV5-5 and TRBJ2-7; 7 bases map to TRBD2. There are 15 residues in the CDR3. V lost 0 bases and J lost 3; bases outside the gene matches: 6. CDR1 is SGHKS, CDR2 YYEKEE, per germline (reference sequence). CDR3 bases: TGTGCCAGCAGCTTGGAGCGGGGAATTGACTACGAGCAGTACTTC. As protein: CASSLERGIDYEQYF. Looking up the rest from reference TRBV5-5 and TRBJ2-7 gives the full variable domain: DAGVTQSPTHLIKTRGQQVTLRCSPISGHKSVSWYQQVLGQGPQFIFQYYEKEERGRGNFPDRFSARQFPNYSSELNVNALLLGDSALYLCASSLERGIDYEQYFGPGTRLTVT.

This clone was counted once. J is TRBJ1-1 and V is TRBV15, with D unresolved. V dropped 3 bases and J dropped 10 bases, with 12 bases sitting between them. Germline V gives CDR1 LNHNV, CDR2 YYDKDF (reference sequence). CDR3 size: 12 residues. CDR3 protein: CATSRNNNRAFF. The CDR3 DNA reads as TGTGCCACCAGCAGGAACAACAACCGAGCTTTCTTT. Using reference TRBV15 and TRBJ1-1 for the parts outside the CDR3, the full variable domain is DAMVIQNPRYQVTQFGKPVTLSCSQTLNHNVMYWYQQKSSQAPKLLFHYYDKDFNNEADTPDNFQSRRPNTSFCFLDIRSPGLGDTAMYLCATSRNNNRAFFGQGTRLTVV.

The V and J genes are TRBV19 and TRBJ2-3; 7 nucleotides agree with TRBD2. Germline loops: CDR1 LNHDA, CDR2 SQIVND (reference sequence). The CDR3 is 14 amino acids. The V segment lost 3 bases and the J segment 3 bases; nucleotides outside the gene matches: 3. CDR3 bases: TGTGCCAGTAGTATTGGCGGGGGAACAGATACGCAGTATTTT. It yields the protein CASSIGGGTDTQYF.